This T cell receptor (beta chain) came from a study of shared clonotypes between healthy human individuals (TCRdb year 2020). The study in broad terms: A few men and a couple of women, aged 18 to 49 years, made up the cohort. Libraries were prepared and TCR repertoires were sequenced by different laboratories using diverse techniques, in order to increase sequencing depth and limit assay-specific biases. For each donor, CD4 naive and CD4 memory were each run on three plates, CD8 naive on two plates, and CD8 memory on one plate. To estimate repertoire size and how much clonotype sharing occurs between individuals, the study deeply sequenced the blood TCR repertoires of about 5 healthy adults. Per donor, leukapheresis produced somewhere between about 0.85 and 8.9 billion PBMCs.

Reading the germline V gene (reference sequence) gives CDR1 LNHDA and CDR2 SQIVND. The V end gives up 5 bases and the J end 4 bases, leaving 6 bases in the junction not matched to a gene. The CDR3 spans 14 residues, from the cysteine through the phenylalanine. Only CDR3 DNA remains: 42 bases, in frame from the first base. Here is what the overall study found, with its caveats: The genetic and exposure-history diversity represented was limited by the small number of donors. Naive subsets generally had larger estimated clonotype richness than memory subsets did. Even with the large sequencing depth, rarefaction of the sorted-subset datasets indicated that sequencing was incomplete. Only blood was sampled, and tissue TCR repertoires likely differ from those in blood. When a few donors were compared, the shared fraction of clonotypes was 5% to 6.5% for naive CD4, roughly 3.4% for naive CD8, about 2.5% for memory CD4, and 0.35% to 0.4% for memory CD8. Pairwise subsampling indicated that sequencing depth was expected to affect the degree of clonotype sharing among donors. Compared with non-shared clonotypes, clonotypes shared by all four sorted-subset donors had higher generation probabilities.

TCR CDR3 regions were amplified from genomic DNA by multiplex PCR using the deep immunoSEQ assay. Genomic DNA extracted from each cell subset was distributed evenly over all wells of several immunoSEQ 96-well plates, and each plate served as one replicate. For sorted subsets, each replicate PCR was loaded with approximately 200 ng genomic DNA, equivalent to some 31,000 T cell genomes. Purified libraries were measured with a Qubit 3.0 fluorometer, size-checked on a Bioanalyzer 2100, and measured again with the KAPA Library Quantification kit. A separate single-read 150-cycle Illumina NextSeq 550 flow cell was used to sequence each immunoSEQ 96-well plate. The authors' pipeline ran thus. Because the immunoSEQ output included only junctional sequences and no quality scores, the filtering could not be the same as the filtering used for full-length reads. To assign V/J genes and CDR3, sequences were annotated using PyIR, a Python wrapper for IgBLAST v1.9, with IMGT germline references. Reads were removed for weak V/J assignments (E-value above 1e-6), missing CDR3, stop codons, out-of-frame junctions, or ambiguous translated residues. V3J clonotypes were defined as sequences sharing an identical inferred V gene, J gene, and CDR3 amino acid sequence. The percentage overlap between two repertoires was calculated by dividing the number of shared unique clonotypes by the size of the smaller repertoire. Three approaches were used to assess repertoire richness: RTK rarefaction, the Chao1 estimator, and Recon v2.1 estimates of unobserved clonotypes. For all TCRbeta clonotypes obtained by the gDNA method from a few donors, generation probabilities were computed with OLGA. TCRdb's version of the immuneACCESS table is confined to in-frame rearrangements and falls short of the full clone set. An unresolved V gene accounts for under half of the shortfall where checked; the remainder is of unknown origin. D and trimming come from the DNA, and the V and J calls and clone size come from that table. Within this sample are about 2.4 million clones, with 80% to 95% of them counted one time only. 0.36% of the sample belongs to the ten largest clones.

The donors were healthy, HIV-negative adults with no recently reported acute infections or vaccinations. Every donor was a Caucasian adult living in Nashville, Tennessee, USA. CD4+ T cells were enriched by magnetic negative selection, after which naive cells were positively selected on CD45RA and the negative fraction was taken as the memory subset. Blood was obtained by leukapheresis, after which PBMCs were separated by Ficoll-Histopaque density gradient centrifugation and cryopreserved in liquid nitrogen vapor phase. Purity and quantity of every magnetically sorted T cell population were checked by analytical flow cytometry. Each sorted fraction had its genomic DNA isolated and then quantified by UV absorbance on a Nanodrop 2000c. A note on this clone: Its recognized antigen is unknown. Base qualities are not provided; no much larger clone lies one nucleotide away.

Sequenced: naive CD4+ T cells from PBMCs. The sample's cell subset or site label is to be understood as: CD45RA+ positively selected. This receptor was identified in a man aged 18-30 years in good health. Some clones in this sample may be carry-over from other donors' samples. The sequence joins TRBV19 to TRBJ2-5; 8 junctional bases match TRBD2. The CDR3 sequence is CASSVIAGRETQYF. The DNA sequence follows: TGTGCCAGTAGTGTTATAGCGGGGAGAGAGACCCAGTACTTC.